These 30 T cell receptor beta chains share one sample of origin, sequenced in a study of response to subunit inactivated influenza vaccine. Using its own MiXCR run on the RT-PCR reads, TCRdb lists one record per CDR3 protein. The sample records 500,000 to 550,000 distinct CDR3 sequences, approximately 20% being singletons. The data were also submitted as part of a second study, on T cells expressing NK-cell markers. Per that study: cDNA encoding TCR beta was synthesized via 5'RACE template switching incorporating UMIs.

This specimen was CD4+ T cells sorted from PBMCs, taken roughly 12 days after vaccination. These receptors were obtained from a man in his forties or fifties who received an inactivated influenza vaccine.

The chain employs TRBV18 and TRBJ1-1, with 8 bases aligning to TRBD1. Germline V CDR1 and CDR2: KGHSH, LQKENI. With V trimmed by 3 bases and J by 6 bases, 6 bases remained unmatched. The CDR3 sequence is 14 residues long. CDR3 sequence reads: CASSPDRARSEAFF. Written as DNA, the CDR3 is TGTGCCAGCTCACCGGACAGGGCCCGCTCTGAAGCTTTCTTT. Combining the CDR3 with reference TRBV18 and TRBJ1-1 gives the whole variable domain NAGVMQNPRHLVRRRGQEARLRCSPMKGHSHVYWYRQLPEEGLKFMVYLQKENIIDESGMPKERFSAEFPKEGPSILRIQQVVRGDSAAYFCASSPDRARSEAFFGQGTRLTVV.

This clonotype came up a few times. The gene calls are TRBV18 and TRBJ1-5; D possibly corresponds to TRBD1 (6 bases). This CDR3 has 14 residues. V lost 5 bases, J lost 7 bases, and 15 bases lay in between. Germline V CDR1 and CDR2: KGHSH, LQKENI. This CDR3 is CASSIQGREQPQHF. CDR3 coding DNA: TGTGCCAGCTCAATCCAGGGGCGCGAACAGCCCCAGCATTTT.

This clonotype was counted a few times. V and J are TRBV6-2 or TRBV6-3 and TRBJ2-1; 15 bases are shared with TRBD2. CDR1 MNHEY and CDR2 SVGEGT come from the germline V gene. The CDR3 has 19 amino acids. J lost 5 bases, V lost 5 bases, and 13 bases had no gene match. CDR3 nucleotides: TGTGCCAGCAGTCCCGGGACTAGCGGGAGGCCCTCCCCTAACAATGAGCAGTTCTTC. It encodes CASSPGTSGRPSPNNEQFF.

This clonotype turned up a few times. This chain links TRBV7-9 with TRBJ2-5; TRBD2 agrees at 7 bases. Trimming removed 0 bases from V and 0 bases from J; junction bases left unmatched: 4. This CDR3 is 16 amino acids long. From germline, CDR1 is SEHNR and CDR2 FQNEAQ (reference sequence). Here the CDR3 reads CASSLATSRYQETQYF. CDR3 DNA sequence: TGTGCCAGCAGCTTAGCGACTAGCCGTTACCAAGAGACCCAGTACTTC.

Concerning this clonotype itself: The junction departs from the called germline gene at one end, perhaps through a read error. The V and J genes are TRBV4-1 and TRBJ2-7; D gene ambiguous. The CDR3 runs to 12 residues. Germline V gene sequence: CDR1 MGHRA, CDR2 YSYEKL. In DNA, the CDR3 is TGTGCCAGCAGCCACGCTAGCTACGAGCAGTACTTC. The encoded protein is CASSHASYEQYF.

The V call is TRBV29-1, the J call TRBJ2-7, with D possibly TRBD1 on 8 matching bases. Trimming shortened V by 4 bases and J by 6 bases, and 19 bases separated the two germline ends. CDR1 is SQVTM, CDR2 ANQGSEA, per germline. The CDR3 covers 14 residues. The CDR3 nucleotides are TGCAGCGTTGGGGGGGGGACAGGTAACGGCGAGCAGTACTTC. Amino acid sequence: CSVGGGTGNGEQYF.

The chain employs TRBV11-3 and TRBJ2-1; tentative D call: TRBD1 (5 bases). CDR1 is SGHNT, CDR2 YENEEA, per germline. This CDR3 has 15 amino acids. V was cut by 1 base and J by 6 bases, with 13 bases left in between. The CDR3 nucleotides are TGTGCCAGCAGCTTAGGCCATACAGGCAGCAATGAGCAGTTCTTC. Amino acids: CASSLGHTGSNEQFF.

This clonotype occurred a few times. CDR3 bases: TGTGCCAGCAGGACAGGGACAGAATACAATGAGCAGTTCTTC. It is translated as CASRTGTEYNEQFF. This chain uses TRBV2 with TRBJ2-1; TRBD1 matches 7 bases. This CDR3 is 14 amino acids long. The germline CDR1 and CDR2 sequences are SNHLY and FYNNEI. V gave up 6 bases and J gave up 4 bases; unmatched junction bases: 6.

This clonotype showed up just a few times. The chain uses TRBV19 and TRBJ2-2; no reliable D call. The V end lost 8 bases, the J end lost 2 bases, and 9 bases lay between the germline ends. Germline values: CDR1 LNHDA, CDR2 SQIVND (reference sequence). The CDR3 has 13 residues. The CDR3: CASGTLNTGELFF. The CDR3 DNA follows: TGTGCCAGTGGAACGTTAAACACCGGGGAGCTGTTTTTT.

J is TRBJ1-1 and V is TRBV7-9; D ambiguous. This CDR3 region has 17 residues. V shed 5 bases and J shed 1 base, with 20 bases lying between them. From germline, CDR1 is SEHNR and CDR2 FQNEAQ (reference sequence). Here the CDR3 reads CASSPRAVPTPNTEAFF. The CDR3 DNA sequence: TGTGCCAGCAGCCCCCGAGCGGTGCCAACTCCGAACACTGAAGCTTTCTTT.

This clonotype was picked up a small number of times. The V call is TRBV20-1, the J call TRBJ2-3; 8 bases are shared with TRBD1. This CDR3 is 15 amino acids long. Losses at the gene ends were 4 bases for V and 5 bases for J; bases not matched to a gene: 11. Germline V gene sequence: CDR1 DFQATT, CDR2 SNEGSKA (reference sequence). The CDR3 protein is CSAISPRGPGDTQYF. DNA for the CDR3: TGCAGTGCTATTTCCCCCAGGGGGCCAGGAGATACGCAGTATTTT.

The rearrangement uses TRBV7-9 and TRBJ2-3; D possibly corresponds to TRBD1 (6 bases). Looked up from germline, CDR1 is SEHNR and CDR2 is FQNEAQ (reference sequence). Trimming removed 5 bases from V and 1 base from J, with 13 bases in between. CDR3 size: 15 residues. CDR3 in DNA: TGTGCCAGCAGCCAAAGGGGGATACGCACAGATACGCAGTATTTT. It codes for CASSQRGIRTDTQYF.

The chain recombines TRBV20-1 with TRBJ2-1, with D possibly matching TRBD2 (5 bases). Germline values: CDR1 DFQATT, CDR2 SNEGSKA (reference sequence). The V end lost 0 bases, the J end lost 4 bases, and 13 bases lay between the germline ends. This CDR3 region has 15 residues. The CDR3 DNA reads TGCAGTGCTAGAGATGGGAGCAACGGGTACAATGAGCAGTTCTTC. Residues: CSARDGSNGYNEQFF.

The gene calls are TRBV18 and TRBJ2-7; TRBD2 agrees at 7 bases. Germline lookup yields CDR1 KGHSH and CDR2 LQKENI. Trimming cost V 4 bases and J 7 bases; bases outside gene matches: 7. The CDR3 extends over 13 amino acids. CDR3 sequence (DNA): TGTGCCAGCTCACTGAGGGAGGGAGGAGAGCAGTACTTC. Its protein is CASSLREGGEQYF.

This clonotype was observed a few times. The chain joins TRBV7-9 to TRBJ2-3; 8 bases line up with TRBD1. V was pared by 6 bases and J by 6 bases, with 14 bases of the junction left unmatched. This CDR3 spans 16 amino acids. Germline V gene data show CDR1 as SEHNR and CDR2 as FQNEAQ (reference sequence). For the CDR3, the DNA is TGTGCCAGCAGTCAGACAGGGGACGGCCTTAGGGATACGCAGTATTTT. Its translation: CASSQTGDGLRDTQYF.

This clonotype appeared a few times. V gene TRBV10-3 combines with J gene TRBJ2-1; D is tentatively TRBD1 or TRBD2 (5 bases each). V lost 8 bases and J lost 5, with 10 bases in between. CDR1 and CDR2 (germline): ENHRY, SYGVKD. This CDR3 contains 12 residues. CDR3 region: CAISRGDNEQFF. The CDR3 bases are TGTGCCATCTCTAGGGGAGACAATGAGCAGTTCTTC.

This clonotype appeared a few times. V gene TRBV7-8 combines with J gene TRBJ1-6, with TRBD1 matching over 10 bases. Germline CDR1 is SGHVS and CDR2 is FQNEAQ. V lost 3 bases and J lost 7; bases outside the gene matches: 6. The CDR3 length is 16 residues. The CDR3 coding sequence is TGTGCCAGCAGCTTGGACAGGGGGTACGTCAATTCACCCCTCCACTTT. Protein sequence: CASSLDRGYVNSPLHF.

This clonotype has just a few counts. The chain recombines TRBV3-1 with TRBJ1-2, with D hard to call. The CDR3 loop spans 12 amino acids. Looked up from germline, CDR1 is LGHDT and CDR2 is YNNKEL (reference sequence). V was trimmed by 5 bases and J by 5 bases, leaving 9 bases between them. CDR3 residues: CASSTSWYGYTF. CDR3 DNA sequence: TGTGCCAGCAGCACCTCATGGTATGGCTACACCTTC.

This clonotype was seen more than once but under ten times. This sequence joins TRBV2 and TRBJ1-1; TRBD1 matches at 7 bases. Per the germline V gene, CDR1 is SNHLY and CDR2 is FYNNEI. The length of the CDR3 is 12 residues. Unmatched junction bases numbered 2, after V lost 5 bases and J lost 5 bases. In DNA form, the CDR3 reads TGTGCCAGCAGTACACAGGGGACTGAAGCTTTCTTT. Amino acids: CASSTQGTEAFF.

The CDR3 protein is CSALPKSRGEETQYF. The DNA of the CDR3 is TGCAGTGCTCTCCCTAAAAGTCGGGGGGAAGAGACCCAGTACTTC. The chain has TRBV20-1 and TRBJ2-5; TRBD2 agrees at 7 bases. Germline assignment: CDR1 DFQATT and CDR2 SNEGSKA (reference sequence). V dropped 5 bases and J dropped 3; count of bases not matched to a gene: 12. The CDR3 length is 15 residues.

J is TRBJ2-3 and V is TRBV20-1; 15 bases map to TRBD2. Germline CDR1 is DFQATT and CDR2 is SNEGSKA (reference sequence). V gave up 0 bases and J gave up 9 bases; unmatched junction bases: 10. The CDR3 consists of 17 residues. CDR3 region: CSARDGTGLAGGSTQYF. The CDR3 coding sequence is TGCAGTGCTAGAGACGGAACGGGACTAGCGGGGGGCTCCACGCAGTATTTT.

The rearrangement links TRBV20-1 to TRBJ1-2; the D is unclear. The CDR3 sequence is 14 residues long. Germline lookup yields CDR1 DFQATT and CDR2 SNEGSKA (reference sequence). V was trimmed by 0 bases and J by 0 bases, leaving 8 bases between them. CDR3 sequence: CSARDHGPNYGYTF. DNA for the CDR3: TGCAGTGCTAGAGATCACGGTCCTAACTATGGCTACACCTTC.

The rearrangement uses TRBV5-1 and TRBJ1-1; D possibly corresponds to TRBD1 (6 bases). Trimming pared 4 bases from V and 1 base from J, leaving 11 bases between. The CDR3 sequence is 14 residues long. CDR1 SGHRS and CDR2 YFSETQ come from the germline V gene. This CDR3 is CASSPGDKNTEAFF. The CDR3 nucleotides read TGCGCCAGCAGCCCAGGGGACAAGAACACTGAAGCTTTCTTT.

The chain carries TRBV6-2 or TRBV6-3 and TRBJ2-7; 7 bases are a match to TRBD2. Germline loops: CDR1 MNHEY, CDR2 SVGEGT. This CDR3 has 15 amino acids. Trimming took 4 bases from V and 0 from J; bases not matched to a gene: 6. Here the CDR3 reads CASSSLGGISYEQYF. The CDR3 coding sequence is TGTGCCAGCAGTTCCCTGGGGGGGATCTCCTACGAGCAGTACTTC.

This clonotype has at least ten counts. The gene calls are TRBV29-1 and TRBJ2-5; the D is unclear. The V gene lost 4 bases and the J gene lost 1 base, with 4 bases spanning the gap. CDR1 is SQVTM and CDR2 is ANQGSEA in the germline V gene. The CDR3 runs 11 residues. The CDR3 loop reads CSVAGQETQYF. For the CDR3, the DNA is TGCAGCGTTGCGGGCCAAGAGACCCAGTACTTC.

The chain recombines TRBV6-2 or TRBV6-3 with TRBJ2-7; 7 bases are a match to TRBD1. Trimming cost V 2 bases and J 0 bases; bases outside gene matches: 7. CDR3 length equals 16 residues. Germline V lookup: CDR1 MNHEY, CDR2 SVGEGT. Written as DNA, the CDR3 is TGTGCCAGCAGTTACATGACAGGGCTCGCCTCCTACGAGCAGTACTTC. It encodes CASSYMTGLASYEQYF.

This clonotype was seen a handful of times. V gene TRBV7-2 combines with J gene TRBJ2-3, with unresolved D. Germline loops: CDR1 SGHTA, CDR2 FQGNSA. Trimming stripped 3 bases from V and 2 bases from J, with 6 bases between. This CDR3 region has 13 residues. Here the CDR3 DNA reads TGTGCCAGCAGCTTTCCGCTCACAGATACGCAGTATTTT. Its translation: CASSFPLTDTQYF.

The V gene is TRBV4-3, the J gene TRBJ2-1; TRBD2 aligns across 9 bases. Per germline, CDR1 LGHNA and CDR2 YSLEER. Trimming cost V 4 bases and J 4 bases; bases outside gene matches: 5. This CDR3 contains 15 residues. The CDR3 reads CASSLGLAKYNEQFF. The CDR3 coding sequence is TGCGCCAGCAGCCTGGGACTAGCAAAATACAATGAGCAGTTCTTC.

The chain joins TRBV12-3 or TRBV12-4 to TRBJ2-3; weak D call: TRBD1 (6 bases). The CDR3 has 13 amino acids. Trimming cost V 6 bases and J 4 bases, with 11 bases left between them. CDR3 nucleotides: TGTGCCAGCAGCAGACAGGAAGCAGATACGCAGTATTTT. Amino acids: CASSRQEADTQYF.

This clonotype was found a few times. The chain uses TRBV5-1 and TRBJ1-6, with 7 positions matching TRBD1. J lost 10 bases, V lost 3 bases, and 10 bases had no gene match. Germline CDR1 and CDR2: SGHRS and YFSETQ. The CDR3 is 15 amino acids. The CDR3 region has the DNA TGCGCCAGCAGCTCAAACAGGGGTGCAAAGTCACCCCTCCACTTT. Translation: CASSSNRGAKSPLHF. The complete variable domain, with remaining parts taken from reference TRBV5-1 and TRBJ1-6, reads KAGVTQTPRYLIKTRGQQVTLSCSPISGHRSVSWYQQTPGQGLQFLFEYFSETQRNKGNFPGRFSGRQFSNSRSEMNVSTLELGDSALYLCASSSNRGAKSPLHFGNGTRLTVT.